The rows below give T cell receptor beta chains drawn from one sample of a study of T cell changes during pregnancy in multiple sclerosis. The assay was immunoSEQ multiplex PCR, and TCRdb's table has in-frame clones only and misses some. The sample has about 57,000 clones, roughly 90% seen once. Sequencing was performed on peripheral blood, taken after pregnancy. These TCRs come from a female donor with multiple sclerosis, enrolled in a pregnancy study. Each CDR3 is given with its conserved first and last residue. Fields, in order: J gene, V gene, D gene, clone size, CDR3 DNA, CDR3 protein. The D gene is left open where the match is weak. Clone size, where shown, is once, few, many, or a class for clones that have expanded.

TRBJ2-3 TRBV7-9 NA NA TGTGCCAGCAGCTTTACCGGGACACTTACAACGACAGATACGCAGTATTTT CASSFTGTLTTTDTQYF
TRBJ1-2 TRBV30 TRBD1 NA TGTGCCTGGAGTGGGGGGACAGGGCGTTACTATGGCTACACCTTC CAWSGGTGRYYGYTF
TRBJ1-4 TRBV29-1 NA NA TGCAGCGTCCTCTGGGCGGGGGCGGGCGAAAAACTGTTTTTT CSVLWAGAGEKLFF
TRBJ2-2 TRBV7-6 NA NA TGTGCCAGCAGCTTAGATGTTCCGGGGGGCCCCGGGGAGCTGTTTTTT CASSLDVPGGPGELFF
TRBJ1-1 TRBV6-5 NA NA TGTGCCAGCAGTTACTCGGGCGGGGTTACTGAAGCTTTCTTT CASSYSGGVTEAFF
TRBJ2-3 TRBV9 TRBD1 NA TGTGCCAGCAGCCCGACAGGGGCGAACACAGATACGCAGTATTTT CASSPTGANTDTQYF
TRBJ2-5 TRBV4-2 NA NA TGTGCCAGCAGCCAAGCTCGAGGTAGCCAAGAGACCCAGTACTTC CASSQARGSQETQYF
TRBJ2-3 TRBV2 TRBD2 once TGTGCCAGCAACCCGCCGGGGGGGCGAGAGAGCACAGATACGCAGTATTTT CASNPPGGRESTDTQYF
TRBJ1-5 TRBV7-2 TRBD1 NA TGTGCCAGCAGCTTAGTGAGTAGGACAGGATACAATCAGCCCCAGCATTTT CASSLVSRTGYNQPQHF
TRBJ2-2 TRBV5-1 NA once TGCGCCAGCAGCATCCGCCCCCTTGACAGGACCTACACCGGGGAGCTGTTTTTT CASSIRPLDRTYTGELFF
TRBJ2-1 TRBV7-3 TRBD2 NA TGTGCCAGCAGCTTAACGACGGGGGGGCTTAATGAGCAGTTCTTC CASSLTTGGLNEQFF
TRBJ1-5 TRBV6-4 NA NA TGTGCCAGCAGTGAGGGGGGGGGTCAGCCCCAGCATTTT CASSEGGGQPQHF
TRBJ2-2 TRBV2 NA many TGTGCCACCACGAACACCGGGGAGCTGTTTTTT CATTNTGELFF
TRBJ2-3 TRBV4-3 NA NA TGCGCCAGCAGCCAAGATAAACAGACAGATACGCAGTATTTT CASSQDKQTDTQYF
TRBJ1-1 TRBV18 TRBD1 once TGTGCCAGCTCATTCTCCAGGGGGCGGAACACTGAAGCTTTCTTT CASSFSRGRNTEAFF
TRBJ1-5 TRBV5-1 TRBD1 NA TGCGCCAGCAGCTTGGGGGACAGCAGCAATCAGCCCCAGCATTTT CASSLGDSSNQPQHF
TRBJ2-5 TRBV5-1 TRBD1 NA TGCGCCAGCAGCCTGTCCGGGACAGCAGAAGAGACCCAGTACTTC CASSLSGTAEETQYF
TRBJ2-1 TRBV5-1 NA NA TGCGCCAGCAGTCATAACTCCGGTGGGGCCCACAATGAGCAGTTCTTC CASSHNSGGAHNEQFF
TRBJ2-4 TRBV7-7 TRBD1 NA TGTGCTAGCAGCCGCGGACAGGGGGGAACCAAAAACATTCAGTACTTC CASSRGQGGTKNIQYF
TRBJ1-6 TRBV6-5 NA NA TGTGCCAGCAGTTACCGGGAGATATCCTCCGGTTCACCCCTCCACTTT CASSYREISSGSPLHF
TRBJ2-3 TRBV4-3 TRBD2 NA TGCGCCAGCAGCCAAGGAGGGAGCGGGGGGCTCGATACGCAGTATTTT CASSQGGSGGLDTQYF
TRBJ1-2 TRBV5-1 NA NA TGCGCCAGCACCCTCGACAGACCCCTTGGCTACACCTTC CASTLDRPLGYTF
TRBJ1-5 TRBV2 NA NA TGTGCCAGCAGTGGGGCCACCTCTTATAGCAATCAGCCCCAGCATTTT CASSGATSYSNQPQHF
TRBJ2-2 TRBV27 NA NA TGTGCCAGCAGTTCCCCCGGGGTGAACACCGGGGAGCTGTTTTTT CASSSPGVNTGELFF
TRBJ2-5 TRBV6-5 NA once TGTGCCAGCAGTTACTCGTTGGCGGAACAAGAGACCCAGTACTTC CASSYSLAEQETQYF
TRBJ2-5 TRBV9 NA few TGTGCCAGCAGTTCACAGGGAGGGGAGACCCAGTACTTC CASSSQGGETQYF
TRBJ1-2 TRBV19 NA NA TGTGCCAGTAGTAGCGTCCGGCTCGAAGGAGGCTATGGCTACACCTTC CASSSVRLEGGYGYTF
TRBJ1-6 TRBV7-9 TRBD1 NA TGTGCCAGCAGCGTATCGACAGGGTTGAGTTCACCCCTCCACTTT CASSVSTGLSSPLHF